Only a few counts were recorded for the clone carrying this T cell receptor beta chain. The antigen remains unidentified. The junction had 4 bases not matched to a gene; V was cut back by 0 bases and J by 6 bases. CDR1 is SGHVS, CDR2 FQNEAQ, per germline. The length of the CDR3 is 16 residues. The data stem from a study of cytomegalovirus exposure and HLA in healthy donors. The study, taken as a whole, reports: Reports credit the classifier with highly specific, highly sensitive diagnosis of cytomegalovirus status.

In the PCR, 60 Vbeta and 13 Jbeta primers were used. The assay was immunoSEQ multiplex PCR, and TCRdb's table has in-frame clones only and misses some. Of 150,000 to 200,000 clones listed, around 80% are singletons. The sample comprised PBMCs. The TCR sequence derives from a male donor in good health and CMV-seronegative. The V gene is TRBV7-8, the J gene TRBJ1-6, with 8 positions matching TRBD1. CDR3 DNA sequence: TGTGCCAGCAGCTTAGCGGGGACAGGTCCTAATTCACCCCTCCACTTT. It translates to CASSLAGTGPNSPLHF.